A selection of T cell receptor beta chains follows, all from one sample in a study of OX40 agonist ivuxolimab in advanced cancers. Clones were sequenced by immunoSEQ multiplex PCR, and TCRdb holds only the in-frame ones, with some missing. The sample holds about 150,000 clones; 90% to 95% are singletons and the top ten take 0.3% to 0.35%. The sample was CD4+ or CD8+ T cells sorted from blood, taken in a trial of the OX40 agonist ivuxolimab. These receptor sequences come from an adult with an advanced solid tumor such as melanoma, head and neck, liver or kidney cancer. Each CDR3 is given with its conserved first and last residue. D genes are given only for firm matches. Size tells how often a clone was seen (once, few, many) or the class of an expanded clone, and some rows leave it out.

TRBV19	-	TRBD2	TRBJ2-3	CASTLYGGGPVEDTQYF	TGTGCCAGTACCCTTTATGGGGGGGGACCGGTAGAGGATACGCAGTATTTT
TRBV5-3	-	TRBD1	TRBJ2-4	CARSLNRTGLWCGPHPEGDIQYF	TGTGCCAGAAGCCTCAATAGGACAGGGCTGTGGTGCGGGCCCCATCCCGAGGGGGACATTCAGTACTTC
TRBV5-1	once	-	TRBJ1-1	CASSLGRTGLTEAFF	TGCGCCAGCAGCTTGGGGCGGACGGGACTCACTGAAGCTTTCTTT
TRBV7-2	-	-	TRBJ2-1	CASSFIDEQFF	TGTGCCAGCAGCTTTATTGACGAGCAGTTCTTC
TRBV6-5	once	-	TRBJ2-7	CASSYSGQGISYEQYF	TGTGCCAGCAGTTACTCGGGCCAGGGTATCTCCTATGAGCAGTACTTC
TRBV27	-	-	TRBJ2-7	CASSLKRNSYEQYF	TGTGCCAGCAGTTTGAAGCGCAACTCCTACGAGCAGTACTTC
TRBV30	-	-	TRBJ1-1	CAWKNDARTEAFF	TGTGCCTGGAAGAACGACGCCCGCACTGAAGCTTTCTTT
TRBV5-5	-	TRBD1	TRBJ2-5	CASSFTGGGETQYF	TGTGCCAGCAGCTTTACAGGGGGCGGAGAGACCCAGTACTTC
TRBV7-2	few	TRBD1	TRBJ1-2	CASSPRTGGLNYGYTF	TGTGCCAGCAGCCCTCGGACAGGGGGCCTTAACTATGGCTACACCTTC
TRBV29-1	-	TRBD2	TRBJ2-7	CSVEDSGSPPYEQYF	TGCAGCGTTGAAGATAGCGGGAGCCCCCCCTACGAGCAGTACTTC
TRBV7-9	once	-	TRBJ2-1	CASSLWSAHNEQFF	TGTGCCAGCAGCTTATGGAGCGCCCACAATGAGCAGTTCTTC
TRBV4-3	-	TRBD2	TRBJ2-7	CASSQESSASGRRKAEQYF	TGCGCCAGCAGCCAAGAATCTTCCGCTAGCGGGAGAAGAAAGGCCGAGCAGTACTTC
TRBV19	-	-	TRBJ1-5	CASSIDRGGQPQHF	TGTGCCAGTAGTATAGACAGGGGAGGCCAGCCCCAGCATTTT
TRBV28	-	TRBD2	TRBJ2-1	CASSSDGGRRQFF	TGTGCCAGCAGTTCTGACGGCGGGAGGCGGCAGTTCTTC
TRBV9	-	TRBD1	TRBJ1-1	CASSLGQGSGMNTEAFF	TGTGCCAGCAGCTTGGGACAGGGGTCGGGGATGAACACTGAAGCTTTCTTT
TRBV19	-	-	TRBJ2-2	CASSIARGEVAGELFF	TGTGCCAGTAGTATTGCCAGGGGGGAGGTCGCCGGGGAGCTGTTTTTT
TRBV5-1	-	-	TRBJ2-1	CASSSGGASSYNEQFF	TGCGCCAGCAGCTCTGGGGGGGCGAGCTCCTACAATGAGCAGTTCTTC
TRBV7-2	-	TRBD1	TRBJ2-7	CASSLVIRDSWYF	TGTGCCAGCAGCTTAGTTATCCGGGACAGCTGGTACTTC
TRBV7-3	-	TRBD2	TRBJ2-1	CASSPTSGEYNEQFF	TGTGCCAGCAGCCCAACTAGCGGAGAGTACAATGAGCAGTTCTTC
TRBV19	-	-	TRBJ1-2	CASSLRSSRDGYTF	TGTGCCAGTAGTCTCCGTTCATCCAGGGATGGCTACACCTTC
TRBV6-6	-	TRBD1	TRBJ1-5	CASRRDRGAQPQHF	TGTGCCAGCAGAAGGGACAGGGGTGCCCAGCCCCAGCATTTT
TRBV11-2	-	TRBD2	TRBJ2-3	CASSLISGGPGNTQYF	TGTGCCAGCAGCTTAATTAGCGGGGGGCCGGGAAATACGCAGTATTTT